Presented here are 26 T cell receptor beta chains from one specimen sequenced in a study of shared clonotypes between healthy human individuals. Clones were read by immunoSEQ multiplex PCR, and TCRdb kept only the in-frame ones, dropping some. The table has about a million clones, 60% to 80% seen once; the top ten hold roughly 0.82%. Input material: memory CD4+ T cells from PBMCs. Subset in this sample: CD45RA-negative fraction. The receptors derive from a man younger than 30 in good health. Some clones in this sample may be carry-over from other donors' samples.

In this sample, this clone turned up a few times. J is TRBJ1-5 and V is TRBV30; 9 bases line up with TRBD1. This CDR3 comprises 14 residues. Germline CDR1 GTSNPN, CDR2 SVGIG (reference sequence). After removal of 5 bases from V and 4 bases from J, the junction contained 6 bases not matched to a gene. The CDR3: CAWAPGQGNQPQHF. For the CDR3, the DNA is TGTGCCTGGGCCCCGGGACAGGGAAATCAGCCCCAGCATTTT. The full variable domain, completed using reference TRBV30 and TRBJ1-5, is SQTIHQWPATLVQPVGSPLSLECTVEGTSNPNLYWYRQAAGRGLQLLFYSVGIGQISSEVPQNLSASRPQDRQFILSSKKLLLSDSGFYLCAWAPGQGNQPQHFGDGTRLSIL.

The chain combines TRBV10-3 with TRBJ1-4, with D perhaps TRBD1 (6 bases). This CDR3 region has 15 residues. The germline V gene encodes CDR1 ENHRY and CDR2 SYGVKD. The V end lost 0 bases, the J end lost 8 bases, and 13 bases lay between the germline ends. The CDR3 DNA reads as TGTGCCATCAGTGAGTCGAGGGGGGCGGAGGAAAAACTGTTTTTT. Its translation is CAISESRGAEEKLFF.

Only a few counts were recorded for this clone. This sequence joins TRBV5-1 and TRBJ1-1; D unresolved. The CDR3 length is 15 residues. Germline loops: CDR1 SGHRS, CDR2 YFSETQ. V gave up 0 bases and J gave up 5 bases, with 14 bases separating them. Written as DNA, the CDR3 is TGCGCCAGCAGCTTGGGATCGATCCTAGGGACTGAAGCTTTCTTT. It yields the protein CASSLGSILGTEAFF.

The chain uses TRBV7-2 and TRBJ2-1; 11 bases agree with TRBD2. Per the germline V gene, CDR1 is SGHTA and CDR2 is FQGNSA. The junction had 8 bases not matched to a gene; V was cut back by 4 bases and J by 6 bases. The CDR3 loop spans 16 amino acids. The CDR3 nucleotides are TGTGCCAGCAGCTCGACGTCCGGGACTAGCGGCAATGAGCAGTTCTTC. Translated: CASSSTSGTSGNEQFF.

The chain recombines TRBV10-2 with TRBJ2-3, with D unclear. V gave up 6 bases and J gave up 2 bases, with 6 bases separating them. The CDR3 is made up of 12 amino acids. Germline V lookup: CDR1 WSHSY, CDR2 SAAADI. CDR3 sequence reads: CASRSYTDTQYF. DNA of the CDR3: TGCGCCAGCAGGAGTTACACAGATACGCAGTATTTT.

As concerns this clone: This likely stems from a read error, as it lies one base from a far larger clone. The chain joins TRBV10-3 to TRBJ2-1; maybe TRBD2 (6 bases). Germline values: CDR1 ENHRY, CDR2 SYGVKD. CDR3 length: 14 residues. The CDR3 protein is CAINPSGSYNVQFF. Written as DNA, the CDR3 is TGTGCCATCAATCCTTCCGGGAGTTACAATGTGCAGTTCTTC.

The CDR3 coding sequence is TGTGCCAGCAGCTGGGAAGACAGGAACTACGAGCAGTACTTC. This translates into CASSWEDRNYEQYF. V is TRBV7-2 and J is TRBJ2-7; tentatively, D is TRBD1 (6 bases). V lost 4 bases and J lost 3, with 13 bases in between. The CDR3 sequence is 14 residues long. The germline V gene encodes CDR1 SGHTA and CDR2 FQGNSA.

Note on this clone: This CDR3 is also generated by other DNA sequences in the sample. The gene calls are TRBV5-1 and TRBJ2-1; TRBD1 matches 9 bases. V lost 3 bases to trimming and J lost 0 bases; unmatched junction nucleotides: 1. The CDR3 totals 15 residues. CDR1 and CDR2 from the germline V gene are SGHRS and YFSETQ. The CDR3 DNA follows: TGCGCCAGCAGCTCACAGGGGGCCTCCTACAATGAGCAGTTCTTC. Residues: CASSSQGASYNEQFF.

The chain has TRBV25-1 and TRBJ1-2; TRBD1 aligns across 7 bases. The CDR3 runs 15 residues. V lost 3 bases, J lost 7 bases, and 11 bases stayed unmatched. Per the germline V gene, CDR1 is MGHDK and CDR2 is SYGVNS. The CDR3 is CASSDSRQGSSGYTF. The CDR3 bases are TGTGCCAGCAGTGATTCAAGACAGGGTAGCTCTGGCTACACCTTC.

V and J are TRBV6-6 and TRBJ1-6, with unresolved D. Germline V CDR1 and CDR2: MNHNY, SVGAGI (reference sequence). This CDR3 has 13 amino acids. Between the trimmed V and J ends, which lost 7 bases and 7 bases, there was a span of 11 bases. The CDR3 sequence is CASMAEMNSPLHF. CDR3 in DNA: TGTGCCAGCATGGCTGAGATGAATTCACCCCTCCACTTT.

This chain connects TRBV27 to TRBJ2-7; TRBD1 agrees at 7 bases. Germline assignment: CDR1 MNHEY and CDR2 SMNVEV (reference sequence). The CDR3 runs 15 residues. J gave up 4 bases and V 6 bases, and 12 bases lay outside the gene matches. For the CDR3, the DNA is TGTGCCAGCAGGAAAACCTCGGGACAGTCTTACGAGCAGTACTTC. It is translated as CASRKTSGQSYEQYF.

This clone was detected only once. The CDR3 protein is CASSAQAGGTGELFF. CDR3 nucleotides: TGTGCCAGCAGTGCTCAAGCGGGGGGGACCGGGGAGCTGTTTTTT. The V call is TRBV2, the J call TRBJ2-2; 10 nucleotides agree with TRBD2. The germline gives CDR1 SNHLY, CDR2 FYNNEI. The CDR3 contains 15 residues. V was clipped by 4 bases and J by 5 bases; unmatched bases: 4.

The chain uses TRBV7-9 and TRBJ1-1; D gene ambiguous. V was shortened by 5 bases and J by 6 bases, with 13 bases between the two germline ends. This CDR3 has 13 residues. Germline V CDR1 and CDR2: SEHNR, FQNEAQ (reference sequence). The CDR3 DNA reads TGTGCCAGCAGCCTAACACCCCCCGCTGAAGCTTTCTTT. Translated, it gives CASSLTPPAEAFF.

The rearrangement uses TRBV5-4 and TRBJ2-1; D may match TRBD1 or TRBD2 (5 bases each). The length of the CDR3 is 16 residues. The V end lost 4 bases, the J end lost 1 base, and 15 bases lay between the germline ends. Germline assignment: CDR1 SGHNT and CDR2 YYREEE (reference sequence). CDR3 coding DNA: TGTGCCAGCAGCCCCCGGGGCCGAGGATCCTACAATGAGCAGTTCTTC. This sequence encodes CASSPRGRGSYNEQFF.

The genes are TRBV19 and TRBJ1-5, with 8 bases fitting TRBD1. With 5 bases clipped from V and 4 bases from J, the junction kept 10 bases outside the gene matches. Germline CDR1 reads LNHDA; CDR2 reads SQIVND (reference sequence). The CDR3 extends over 16 amino acids. DNA for the CDR3: TGTGCCAGTAGTCCAGTACAGGGGGTCCTTAATCAGCCCCAGCATTTT. The encoded protein is CASSPVQGVLNQPQHF. Variable domain in full (rest from reference TRBV19 and TRBJ1-5): DGGITQSPKYLFRKEGQNVTLSCEQNLNHDAMYWYRQDPGQGLRLIYYSQIVNDFQKGDIAEGYSVSREKKESFPLTVTSAQKNPTAFYLCASSPVQGVLNQPQHFGDGTRLSIL.

Comment on this clone: Being one base from a much bigger clone, this may be a read error. The chain links TRBV18 to TRBJ1-3; D remains unclear. This CDR3 region has 16 residues. Germline CDR1 is KGHSH and CDR2 is LQKENI. The V gene lost 5 bases and the J gene lost 0 bases, with 14 bases spanning the gap. The CDR3 DNA reads as TGTGCCAGCTCAGCTTCGACGTCCAACTCTGGAAACACCATATATTTT. It is translated as CASSASTSNSGNTIYF.

CDR3 nucleotide sequence: TGTGCCAGCAGCACAGGACTAGCGGTGGGCTCCTACAATGAGCAGTTCTTC. It encodes CASSTGLAVGSYNEQFF. The chain recombines TRBV5-8 with TRBJ2-1; 10 nucleotides agree with TRBD2. V was pared by 4 bases and J by 0 bases, with 7 bases of the junction left unmatched. The CDR3 is 17 residues long. Germline CDR1 SGHTS, CDR2 YDEGEE.

To note about this clone: A much larger clone differs from this one at a single base, so this may be a read error. This sample also contains other DNA sequences that code for the same CDR3. The chain uses TRBV27 and TRBJ2-5; 8 nucleotides line up with TRBD1. The J call may be faulty, since TRBJ2-7 better matches the DNA end. CDR1 is MNHEY, CDR2 SMNVEV, per germline (reference sequence). CDR3 size: 13 residues. The DNA of the CDR3 is TGCGCCAGCAGCCAGGGGGCCACCTACGAGCAGTACTTC. This gives the protein CASSQGATYEQYF.

There are a few counts of this clone. CDR3 nucleotides: TGTGCCAGCAGCTTAGGGAGGAAAATAGCGGGGGGATCCTACAATGAGCAGTTCTTC. This translates into CASSLGRKIAGGSYNEQFF. This chain connects TRBV11-2 to TRBJ2-1; 10 nucleotides agree with TRBD2. The CDR3 has 19 residues. In germline, CDR1 is SGHAT, CDR2 FQNNGV. J lost 1 base, V lost 1 base, and 10 bases had no gene match.

Notes on this clone: Other nucleotide sequences in the sample specify the same CDR3. This sequence joins TRBV7-3 and TRBJ2-7; TRBD2 agrees at 11 bases. Germline loops: CDR1 SGHTA, CDR2 FQGTGA. This CDR3 is 16 amino acids long. Germline trimming cut 2 bases from V and 0 bases from J; bases unmatched to any gene: 3. The CDR3 reads CASSLGGTSGSYEQYF. The CDR3 nucleotides read TGTGCCAGCAGCTTAGGTGGGACTAGCGGCTCCTACGAGCAGTACTTC.

The rearrangement links TRBV19 to TRBJ1-2, with 10 bases matching TRBD1. CDR1 and CDR2 from the germline V gene are LNHDA and SQIVND (reference sequence). After removal of 6 bases from V and 3 bases from J, the junction contained 10 bases not matched to a gene. The CDR3 runs 16 residues. CDR3 protein: CASRMTGGEGYYGYTF. CDR3 bases: TGTGCCAGTAGGATGACAGGGGGCGAGGGTTACTATGGCTACACCTTC.

This clone was counted between two and nine times. The chain combines TRBV6-6 with TRBJ2-7; 7 positions agree with TRBD1. This CDR3 comprises 12 residues. CDR1 MNHNY and CDR2 SVGAGI come from the germline V gene (reference sequence). V lost 10 bases and J lost 3; bases outside the gene matches: 6. CDR3 residues: CATATGNYEQYF. The CDR3, as DNA: TGTGCCACCGCGACAGGGAACTACGAGCAGTACTTC.

The chain carries TRBV11-2 and TRBJ2-2; D possibly corresponds to TRBD2 (6 bases). V lost 5 bases to trimming and J lost 4 bases, with 8 bases between them. Germline CDR1 and CDR2: SGHAT and FQNNGV. The CDR3 is 13 residues long. CDR3 DNA sequence: TGTGCCAGCAGCCCCGGGAGCACCGGGGAGCTGTTTTTT. Its translation is CASSPGSTGELFF.

V usage is TRBV15 and J usage is TRBJ2-5, with TRBD1 as a possible D gene (6 bases). This CDR3 has 16 residues. Germline assignment: CDR1 LNHNV and CDR2 YYDKDF (reference sequence). V shed 1 base and J shed 5 bases, with 17 bases lying between them. For the CDR3, the DNA is TGTGCCACCAGCAGAGGGGGGCAGGGAGTAGGGGAGACCCAGTACTTC. It encodes CATSRGGQGVGETQYF.

The chain recombines TRBV7-9 with TRBJ1-3; 9 nucleotides line up with TRBD1. Per germline, CDR1 SEHNR and CDR2 FQNEAQ (reference sequence). The CDR3 extends over 16 amino acids. V was clipped by 2 bases and J by 1 base; unmatched bases: 3. CDR3 nucleotide sequence: TGTGCCAGCAGCTTAATGGGACAGGGATCTGGAAACACCATATATTTT. Amino acid sequence: CASSLMGQGSGNTIYF. Combining the CDR3 with reference TRBV7-9 and TRBJ1-3 gives the whole variable domain DTGVSQNPRHKITKRGQNVTFRCDPISEHNRLYWYRQTLGQGPEFLTYFQNEAQLEKSRLLSDRFSAERPKGSFSTLEIQRTEQGDSAMYLCASSLMGQGSGNTIYFGEGSWLTVV.

V usage is TRBV20-1 and J usage is TRBJ2-1, with 7 bases fitting TRBD2. Germline CDR1 and CDR2: DFQATT and SNEGSKA (reference sequence). Trimming removed 3 bases from V and 9 bases from J; junction bases left unmatched: 2. The CDR3 spans 11 residues. The CDR3 reads CSASTGGEQFF. In DNA, the CDR3 is TGCAGTGCTAGCACGGGGGGTGAGCAGTTCTTC.